The present entry profiles one TCR beta chain with its context. What antigen it recognizes has not been identified. No base-level quality is on record; no much larger clone is a single base apart. The immunoSEQ Assay was used to sequence TCRbeta CDR3 regions. After extraction, genomic DNA underwent amplification by bias-controlled multiplex PCR, followed by high-throughput sequencing. Concerning the study's data processing: To quantify the absolute abundance of every unique TCRbeta CDR3 region, sequences were collapsed and filtered. T cell fraction was estimated by normalizing TCRbeta template counts to usable DNA, with usable DNA measured through amplification of reference genes found in all nucleated cells. Repertoire TCRs were annotated as SARS-CoV-2-specific by exact matching of V gene, CDR3 amino acid sequence and J gene to a known reactive TCR set. The reference SARS-CoV-2 TCR set was obtained from MIRA and was filtered for enrichment in COVID-19-positive ImmuneCODE repertoires, whereby public or cross-reactive TCRs were removed. Drawing on the MIRA antigens, annotated TCRs were analysed further at the level of specific ORF or position within ORF. Breadth was defined as the number of annotated unique rearrangements divided by the total number of unique productive rearrangements, and depth was defined as the summed frequency of the annotated unique rearrangements. Two-sided Wilcoxon rank-sum tests were used to compare TCR breadth between groups. TCRdb obtained this table from immuneACCESS and retained in-frame rearrangements with V and J assigned. These tables miss some clones; where compared with another copy, unresolved V genes account for less than half of the shortfall, and the remainder is unexplained. V and J calls and clone size are given by that table; D and trimming were obtained from the DNA. The sample table holds roughly 330,000 clones, of which roughly 90% were seen once. The top ten hold around 5.5% of the sample.

This entry is derived from a study of Ad26.COV2.S vaccination and SARS-CoV-2 variants (dated by TCRdb to the early 2020s). As for the study more broadly: Donors in the vaccine arm were drawn from COV1001, a multicentre, randomized, double-blind, placebo-controlled phase I-IIa trial testing Ad26.COV2.S in healthy adults. Ad26.COV2.S was administered intramuscularly at a dose of 5x10^10 or 1x10^11 viral particles, either as one shot or as two shots given 56 days apart. TCRbeta repertoire sequencing served as the tool for gauging how specific and how broad the SARS-CoV-2-reactive T cell receptors were following Ad26.COV2.S vaccination. A total of around 32 samples were included in the TCR-sequenced set, comprising around 20 Ad26.COV2.S vaccine recipients, 5 placebo recipients and 8 SARS-CoV-2 convalescent individuals. Participants in the trial were split at random into five groups of five each, receiving low-dose or high-dose Ad26.COV2.S once or twice, or else placebo on both occasions. Throughout the experiments and outcome assessment, investigators stayed blinded to trial group allocation.

The treatment or condition label, read with the paper, signifies: around 19 received Ad26.COV2.S at low or high dose, single or two shots; several received placebo; per-sample allocation not given. Repertoires of vaccine and placebo recipients were sequenced from samples collected on day 63 after the first injection. Cohort 1b enrolled about two dozen adults aged 18-55 years at a single site in Boston, USA, between 29 July and 7 August 2020. As a vaccine, Ad26.COV2.S was a replication-incompetent adenovirus type 26 vector that expressed a prefusion-stabilized SARS-CoV-2 spike protein derived from the original Wuhan strain. The germline V gene supplies CDR1 LGHNA and CDR2 YSLEER. V loses 5 bases of germline sequence and J loses 9 bases, and the interval between the two ends is 14 bases. The CDR3 starts with the cysteine, ends with the phenylalanine, and has 13 residues. Left in the record is the CDR3 DNA by itself, 39 bases read in frame from the first base.

General conclusions and limits of the study: Comparable non-spike TCR breadth was observed between vaccine and placebo recipients, consistent with only spike being contained in the vaccine. The study was not powered for comparison of responses between vaccine doses or regimens. Higher spike-specific TCR breadth was observed in Ad26.COV2.S recipients than in placebo recipients (P = 0.0014). Substantial breadth of spike-specific CD8+ and CD4+ T cell responses was reported after vaccination. It was noted by the authors that total T cell responses may have been underestimated by the TCR breadth and depth analyses.

Specimen: peripheral blood, collected in a trial of Ad26.COV2.S vaccine versus placebo. The TCR originated in a person between 18 and 60 years old who received the Ad26.COV2.S COVID-19 vaccine or a placebo. The chain is assembled from TRBV4-3 and TRBJ2-1; a weak D assignment points to TRBD1 (5 bases agree). DNA sequence: TGCGCCAGCAGCGACAGTGCCGCCCGTGAGCAGTTCTTC. The encoded protein is CASSDSAAREQFF.